Each of the 6 T cell receptor beta chains below was sequenced from the same sample in a study of T cell repertoires in cytomegalovirus infection. TCRdb fed the reads into MiXCR, producing one record per CDR3 protein. Of roughly 700,000 distinct CDR3 sequences detected, 30% to 40% appear once; the ten largest clones hold 18%. No antigen has been assigned to these receptors. This specimen consisted of cultured PBMCs, obtained from culture after CMV antigen stimulation. Receptor source: a human donor in good health (CMV status not recorded). Some clones in this sample may be carry-over from other donors' samples.

This clonotype has a handful of counts. This chain uses TRBV6-8 with TRBJ2-1; D not certain. V lost 6 bases to trimming and J lost 6 bases, with 18 bases between them. This CDR3 is built from 15 residues. Germline CDR1 MNHGY, CDR2 SAAAGT. The CDR3, as DNA: TGTGCCAGCAGCTCCCACCAACTCCTTGGCAATGAGCAGTTCTTC. Its protein product is CASSSHQLLGNEQFF.

The rearrangement links TRBV15 to TRBJ2-5; 10 bases line up with TRBD1. Trimming took 1 base from V and 5 from J; bases not matched to a gene: 7. There are 16 residues in the CDR3. Germline CDR1 reads LNHNV; CDR2 reads YYDKDF (reference sequence). CDR3 region: CATSRGVTGGMETQYF. The CDR3 bases are TGTGCCACCAGCAGAGGCGTGACAGGGGGCATGGAGACCCAGTACTTC. The variable domain in full, with the rest retrieved from reference TRBV15 and TRBJ2-5, is DAMVIQNPRYQVTQFGKPVTLSCSQTLNHNVMYWYQQKSSQAPKLLFHYYDKDFNNEADTPDNFQSRRPNTSFCFLDIRSPGLGDTAMYLCATSRGVTGGMETQYFGPGTRLLVL.

The chain uses TRBV7-4 and TRBJ2-3; D is uncertain. The CDR3 has 12 residues. V was cut by 6 bases and J by 0 bases, with 4 bases left in between. Germline CDR1 and CDR2: SGHVT and SQSDAQ. CDR3 coding DNA: TGTGCCAGCAGGAATAGCACAGATACGCAGTATTTT. This translates into CASRNSTDTQYF.

This chain uses TRBV2 with TRBJ2-3; TRBD1 or TRBD2 may be the D gene (5 bases each). CDR1 is SNHLY, CDR2 FYNNEI, per germline. V dropped 6 bases and J dropped 6 bases, with 13 bases sitting between them. This CDR3 spans 13 amino acids. CDR3 sequence (DNA): TGTGCCAGCAGCACCCCCTGGGGGGATACGCAGTATTTT. It yields the protein CASSTPWGDTQYF.

The V gene is TRBV5-1, the J gene TRBJ2-1; possible D gene TRBD2, 6 bases. Germline CDR1 reads SGHRS; CDR2 reads YFSETQ. The CDR3 contains 14 residues. V was pared by 4 bases and J by 10 bases, with 18 bases between. The CDR3 region has the DNA TGCGCCAGCAGCCCGTGGCGGGACTCGGAAGAGCAGTTCTTC. Residues: CASSPWRDSEEQFF.

The chain employs TRBV27 and TRBJ1-2; 9 nucleotides line up with TRBD1. Trimming cost V 3 bases and J 4 bases; bases outside gene matches: 9. This CDR3 is 16 amino acids long. Germline loops: CDR1 MNHEY, CDR2 SMNVEV (reference sequence). CDR3 loop: CASSFGTGSSIYGYTF. The CDR3 nucleotides read TGTGCCAGCAGTTTCGGGACAGGGTCGAGTATCTATGGCTACACCTTC.